The TCR beta chain under discussion was sequenced for a study of blood T cell repertoires in COVID-19. The CDR3 is made up of 15 amino acids. Looked up from germline, CDR1 is SGHRS and CDR2 is YFSETQ. V gave up 0 bases and J gave up 10 bases; unmatched junction bases: 9. Profiling relied on immunoSEQ multiplex PCR, and the TCRdb table lists in-frame clones only, not all of them. The sample holds about 48,000 clones, 80% to 85% seen once. Sequenced input: peripheral blood. The chain carries TRBV5-1 and TRBJ2-1; TRBD1 aligns across 8 bases. The clonotype was recovered from a man aged 65 to 85 with acute or convalescent COVID-19. The CDR3 sequence: CASSLGQGHPQEQFF. As DNA, the CDR3 is TGCGCCAGCAGCTTGGGACAGGGGCACCCACAAGAGCAGTTCTTC.